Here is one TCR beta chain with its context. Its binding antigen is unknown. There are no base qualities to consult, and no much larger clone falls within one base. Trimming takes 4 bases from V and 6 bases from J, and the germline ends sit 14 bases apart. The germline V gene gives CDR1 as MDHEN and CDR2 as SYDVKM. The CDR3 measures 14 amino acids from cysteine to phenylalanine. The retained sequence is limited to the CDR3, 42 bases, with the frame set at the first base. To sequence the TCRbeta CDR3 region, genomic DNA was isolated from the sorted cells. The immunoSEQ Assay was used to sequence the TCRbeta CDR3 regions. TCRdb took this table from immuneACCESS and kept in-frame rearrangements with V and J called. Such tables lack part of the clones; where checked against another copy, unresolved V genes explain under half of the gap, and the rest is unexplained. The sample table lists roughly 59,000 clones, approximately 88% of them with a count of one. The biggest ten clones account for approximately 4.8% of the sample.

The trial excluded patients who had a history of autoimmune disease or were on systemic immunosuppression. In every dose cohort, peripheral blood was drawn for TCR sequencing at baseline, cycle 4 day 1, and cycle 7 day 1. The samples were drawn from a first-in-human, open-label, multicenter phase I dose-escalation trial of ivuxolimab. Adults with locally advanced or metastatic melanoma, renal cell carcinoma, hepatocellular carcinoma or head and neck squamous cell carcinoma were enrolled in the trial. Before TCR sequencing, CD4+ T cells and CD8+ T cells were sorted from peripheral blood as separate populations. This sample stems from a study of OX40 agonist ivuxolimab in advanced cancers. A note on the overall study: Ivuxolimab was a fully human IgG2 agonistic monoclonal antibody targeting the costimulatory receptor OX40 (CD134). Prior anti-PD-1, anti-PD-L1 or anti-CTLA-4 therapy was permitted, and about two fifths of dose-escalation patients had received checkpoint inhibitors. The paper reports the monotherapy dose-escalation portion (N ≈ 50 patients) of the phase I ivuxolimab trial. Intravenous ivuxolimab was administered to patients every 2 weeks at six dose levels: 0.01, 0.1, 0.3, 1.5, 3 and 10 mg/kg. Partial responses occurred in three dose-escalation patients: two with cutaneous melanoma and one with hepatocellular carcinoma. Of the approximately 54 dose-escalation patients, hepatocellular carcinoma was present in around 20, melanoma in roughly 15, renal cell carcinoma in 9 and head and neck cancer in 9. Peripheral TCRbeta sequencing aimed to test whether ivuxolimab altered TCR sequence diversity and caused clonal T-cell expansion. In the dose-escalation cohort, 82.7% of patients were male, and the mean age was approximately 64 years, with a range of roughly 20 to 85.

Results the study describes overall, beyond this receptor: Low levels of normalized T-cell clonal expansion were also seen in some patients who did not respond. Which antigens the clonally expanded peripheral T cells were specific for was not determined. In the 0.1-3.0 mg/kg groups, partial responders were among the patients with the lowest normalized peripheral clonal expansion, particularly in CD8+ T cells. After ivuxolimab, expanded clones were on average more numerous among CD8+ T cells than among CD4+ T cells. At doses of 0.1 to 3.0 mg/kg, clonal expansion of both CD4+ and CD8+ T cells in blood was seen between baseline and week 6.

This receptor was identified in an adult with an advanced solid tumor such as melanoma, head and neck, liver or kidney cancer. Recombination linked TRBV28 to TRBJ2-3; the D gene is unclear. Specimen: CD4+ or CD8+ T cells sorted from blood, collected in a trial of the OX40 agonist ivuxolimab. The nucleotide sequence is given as TGTGCCAGCAGTTCCCCTCATCGGTCGGATACGCAGTATTTT. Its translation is CASSSPHRSDTQYF.